This TCR beta chain was sequenced in a study of regulatory T cells in long-lasting Graves disease. Study-level background: Less than 3 months of antithyroid drugs had been taken by newly diagnosed Graves' patients. General study results and limits: Favored usage of TRBV28, TRBJ1-2 and TRBJ2-5 was recorded in persistent disease.

The time point is: newly diagnosed GD, antithyroid drugs for less than 3 months. RNA isolated from PBMCs was used to make the TCR library. V was clipped by 4 bases and J by 4 bases, with 16 bases between them. The CDR3 has 15 amino acids. Germline lookup yields CDR1 MGHRA and CDR2 YSYEKL. This clonotype came up a few times. Its antigen is undetermined. Combining iRepertoire HTBI primers with Arm-PCR of CDR3 regions, the authors built TCR beta libraries. TCRdb processed the multiplex PCR reads anew with MiXCR; each CDR3 protein has one entry. Here the sample spans about 450,000 distinct CDR3 sequences, about a sixth being singletons. The data were also submitted as part of a second study, on T cells in Graves' hyperthyroidism and ophthalmopathy.

The clonotype was recovered from a woman aged 25 to 39 with Graves disease. Here the sequenced sample was peripheral blood mononuclear cells (PBMCs), taken at new diagnosis, from a patient treated with antithyroid drugs. The V call is TRBV4-1, the J call TRBJ1-2; weak D call: TRBD1 (6 bases). The DNA of the CDR3 is TGCGCCAGCAGCCCAGACTTACAGGGCTCCTATGGCTACACCTTC. Translation: CASSPDLQGSYGYTF.